The TCR beta chain under discussion was sequenced for a study of cytomegalovirus exposure and HLA in healthy donors. Whole-study findings and limits: At a 0.05 false discovery rate, a later analysis found 16,951 TCR beta sequences to be associated with HLA alleles.

Researchers ran the PCR with 60 Vbeta and 13 Jbeta primers. TCRdb's copy holds only in-frame clones and misses some; the assay was immunoSEQ multiplex PCR. The sample records around 100,000 clones, about three quarters being singletons. This clone is a singleton in its sample. Its antigen is still unknown. Sequenced: PBMCs. The source of this sequence is a male donor in good health and CMV-seropositive.

CDR3 amino acids: CASSGQGFSMNTEAFF. The DNA for the CDR3 is TGCGCCAGCAGTGGACAGGGATTCTCGATGAACACTGAAGCTTTCTTT. The chain recombines TRBV5-1 with TRBJ1-1; 8 nucleotides agree with TRBD1. V shed 5 bases and J 0 bases; nucleotides not matched to a gene: 9. CDR3 length: 16 residues. The germline gives CDR1 SGHRS, CDR2 YFSETQ.